Only one count was recorded for the clone carrying this T cell receptor (beta chain). The antigen is unknown. This specimen comes from a study of shared clonotypes between healthy human individuals. For the study at large: The study used three CD4 naive, three CD4 memory, two CD8 naive and one CD8 memory plate per donor.

Naive CD45RA+ and memory CD45RA-negative subsets were split from CD4+ cells. General study findings and limits: Sequencing depth was expected to affect clonotype sharing among donors.

V lost 4 bases and J lost 0, with 13 bases in between. CDR3 length: 15 residues. Germline CDR1 reads SGDLS; CDR2 reads YYNGEE. TCRdb keeps only in-frame clones here, not all; method: immunoSEQ multiplex PCR. The sample lists over a million clones; about four fifths were seen once. The receptor's source is a man between 18 and 35 years old in good health. Some clones in this sample may be carry-over from other donors' samples. Sequencing input: memory CD4+ T cells from PBMCs. Specified subset: CD45RA-negative fraction. V usage is TRBV9 and J usage is TRBJ1-1; D is uncertain. As DNA, the CDR3 is TGTGCCAGCAGCCTGGACCGGACCATGAACACTGAAGCTTTCTTT. This gives the protein CASSLDRTMNTEAFF.